This TCR beta chain is drawn from a study of T cells after yellow fever vaccination. Study-level findings and limits: At around 96% for CD4 and 75% to 90% for CD8, most primary-vaccination clones showed up again after the booster. Although the secondary response was weaker, it peaked faster, at day 5 versus 15.

Generation of TCR cDNA used 5'RACE template switching (which added a universal primer site and UMIs). TCRdb itself ran the 5' RACE reads through MiXCR, one entry per CDR3 protein. The sample yields 50,000 or so distinct CDR3 sequences, about 7.9% seen once. The table lists this clonotype with many counts. Its antigen is currently unknown. This CDR3 comprises 18 residues. The ends were cut back, 5 bases at V and 3 bases at J, with 24 bases in the middle. The V gene's germline CDR1 is SGHAT and CDR2 FQNNGV. The V call is TRBV11-2, the J call TRBJ2-3; D gene uncertain. The specimen comprised CD8+ T cells sorted from PBMCs, sampled roughly 14 days after the first yellow fever vaccination. The sequence was obtained from a young man who received the YFV17D yellow fever vaccine. The CDR3 loop reads CASSLVYRGEPGTDTQYF. CDR3 bases: TGTGCCAGCAGCCTAGTCTACCGTGGTGAGCCGGGTACAGATACGCAGTATTTT.